This TCR beta chain was identified during a study of Ad26.COV2.S vaccination and SARS-CoV-2 variants. Study summary: Ad26.COV2.S shots went into the muscle once or twice, 56 days apart.

The germline CDR1 and CDR2 sequences are MNHEY and SMNVEV (reference sequence). V was shortened by 1 base and J by 5 bases, with 8 bases between the two germline ends. CDR3 length: 13 residues. Treatment meaning: 15 to 20 received Ad26.COV2.S at low or high dose, single or two shots; about 5 received placebo; per-sample allocation not given. All samples were drawn on day 63, counting from the first vaccine or placebo injection. Clones were read by immunoSEQ multiplex PCR, and TCRdb kept only the in-frame ones, dropping some. The sample lists hundreds of thousands of clones, roughly nine tenths occurring once. Findings of the study overall: After vaccination, substantial breadth of spike-specific CD8+ and CD4+ responses was reported. Overall T cell responses may have been underestimated by the analyses of TCR breadth and depth. Breadth measured for non-spike TCRs was similar across vaccine and placebo recipients.

Turning to this clone: Its antigen is undetermined.

This specimen was peripheral blood, taken in a trial of Ad26.COV2.S vaccine versus placebo. This chain joins TRBV27 and TRBJ1-1; possible D gene TRBD1, 5 bases. This receptor was taken from a person aged 18-65 years who received the Ad26.COV2.S COVID-19 vaccine or a placebo. The CDR3 region is CASSLWGETEAFF. CDR3 bases: TGTGCCAGCAGTTTATGGGGCGAGACTGAAGCTTTCTTT.